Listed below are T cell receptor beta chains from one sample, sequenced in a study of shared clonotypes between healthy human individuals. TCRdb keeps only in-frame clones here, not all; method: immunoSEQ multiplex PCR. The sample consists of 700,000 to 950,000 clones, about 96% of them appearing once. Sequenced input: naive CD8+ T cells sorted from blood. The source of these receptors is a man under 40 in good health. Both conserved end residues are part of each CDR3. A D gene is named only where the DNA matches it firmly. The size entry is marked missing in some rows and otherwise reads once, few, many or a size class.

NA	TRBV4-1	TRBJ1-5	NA	TGCGCCAGCAGCCAAGAGGGACCTCCTAGCAATCAGCCCCAGCATTTT	CASSQEGPPSNQPQHF
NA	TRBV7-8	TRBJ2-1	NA	TGTGCCAGCCGCACCCCCGGTTACAATGAGCAGTTCTTC	CASRTPGYNEQFF
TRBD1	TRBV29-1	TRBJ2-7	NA	TGCAGCGTTGAATCGGACAGGGAAAGATCCTACGAGCAGTACTTC	CSVESDRERSYEQYF
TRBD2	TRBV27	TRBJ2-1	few	TGTGCCAGCAGTGGCGGGGGTGAGCAGTTCTTC	CASSGGGEQFF
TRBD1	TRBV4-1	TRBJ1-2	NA	TGCGCCAGCAGCCAAGAACGGACAGGGAACTATGGCTACACCTTC	CASSQERTGNYGYTF
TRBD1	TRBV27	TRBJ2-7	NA	TGTGCCAGCAGTTTCATGGGACAGTCCTACGAGCAGTACTTC	CASSFMGQSYEQYF
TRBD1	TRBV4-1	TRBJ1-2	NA	TGCGCCAGCAGCCAAGATGGGACAGCTAACTATGGCTACACCTTC	CASSQDGTANYGYTF
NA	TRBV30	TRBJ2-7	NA	TGTGCCTGGAGTGTAGGACAGCTCTACGAGCAGTACTTC	CAWSVGQLYEQYF
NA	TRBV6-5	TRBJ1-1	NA	TGTGCCAGCAGTTACGGGGTGCTACTGGAAGCTTTCTTT	CASSYGVLLEAFF
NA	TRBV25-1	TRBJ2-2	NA	TGTGCCAGCAGTGAATATGCGGAGACAGCCGGGGAGCTGTTTTTT	CASSEYAETAGELFF
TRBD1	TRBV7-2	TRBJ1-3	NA	TGTGCCAGCAGCGCACCCGGGACAGGGGTCCCTGGAAACACCATATATTTT	CASSAPGTGVPGNTIYF
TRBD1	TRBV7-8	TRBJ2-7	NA	TGTGCCAGCAGCTATGACAGGGGGGAAATCTACGAGCAGTACTTC	CASSYDRGEIYEQYF
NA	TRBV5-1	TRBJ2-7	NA	TGCGCCAGCAGCCCCCGGCTGAACTCCTACGAGCAGTACTTC	CASSPRLNSYEQYF
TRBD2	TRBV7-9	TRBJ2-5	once	TGTGCCAGCAGCTTAGCTCTAGCGGGGGAACAAGAGACCCAGTACTTC	CASSLALAGEQETQYF
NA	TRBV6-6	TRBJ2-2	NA	TGTGCCAGCAGTCCGGACTACCTCCTGACCGGGGAGCTGTTTTTT	CASSPDYLLTGELFF
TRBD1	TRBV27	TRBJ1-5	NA	TGTGCCAGCAGTTTATCAGGGGGCGGCAATCAGCCCCAGCATTTT	CASSLSGGGNQPQHF